The 20 T cell receptor beta chains below come from one sample, sequenced in a study of T cells in Graves' hyperthyroidism and ophthalmopathy. RNA transcripts were the template for amplifying TCR beta CDR3 regions. HTBI primers were used for first-round RT-PCR of the TCR CDR3. MiXCR, applied by TCRdb to the multiplex PCR reads, yields one record per CDR3 protein. This table has approximately 630,000 distinct CDR3 sequences, 15% to 20% appearing once. Source material: blood. Receptors originate from a woman aged 30 to 39 with Graves' hyperthyroidism.

At least ten counts were recorded for this clonotype. V is TRBV20-1 and J is TRBJ2-3; D might be TRBD1 or TRBD2, each matching 5 bases. This CDR3 region has 16 residues. Trimming pared 0 bases from V and 2 bases from J, leaving 15 bases between. Per the germline V gene, CDR1 is DFQATT and CDR2 is SNEGSKA (reference sequence). CDR3 protein: CSARDLFGTSTDTQYF. CDR3 nucleotides: TGCAGTGCTAGAGATCTCTTCGGGACGTCCACAGATACGCAGTATTTT.

Remarks on this clonotype: A much larger clone sits a single nucleotide away, making a read error possible. This chain joins TRBV5-1 and TRBJ2-7; D is unresolved. The CDR3 length is 13 residues. Germline V CDR1 and CDR2: SGHRS, YFSETQ. Trimming left V 5 bases short and J 5 bases short, with 14 bases between. CDR3 coding DNA: TGCGCCAGCAGTCCCGATAATCCGGACGAGCAGTACTTC. It translates to CASSPDNPDEQYF.

The chain is built from TRBV7-2 and TRBJ2-7; TRBD1 matches 7 bases. The CDR3 sequence is 15 residues long. Germline V gives CDR1 SGHTA, CDR2 FQGNSA. Unmatched junction bases numbered 6, after V lost 3 bases and J lost 1 base. CDR3 DNA: TGTGCCAGCAGCTTCCGGGACAGAAGGTCCTACGAGCAGTACTTC. This gives the protein CASSFRDRRSYEQYF.

The J gene is TRBJ1-5, the V gene TRBV4-2, with D possibly matching TRBD1 (5 bases). The CDR3 contains 15 residues. The V end was cut by 8 bases, the J end by 2 bases, with 16 bases between. CDR1 is LGHNA and CDR2 is YNFKEQ in the germline V gene. DNA of the CDR3: TGTGCCAGCGTCAAGAGGGCGGGACGCAATCAGCCCCAGCATTTT. This gives the protein CASVKRAGRNQPQHF.

This clonotype was observed at least ten times. This rearrangement joins TRBV5-1 to TRBJ2-3, with 13 bases aligning to TRBD2. The J segment lost 1 base and the V segment lost 4 bases, leaving 3 bases of the junction unmatched. Germline CDR1 reads SGHRS; CDR2 reads YFSETQ. This CDR3 spans 16 amino acids. CDR3 amino acids: CASSAGLAGGTDTQYF. The CDR3 DNA reads as TGCGCCAGCAGCGCAGGACTAGCGGGAGGCACAGATACGCAGTATTTT.

This clonotype was observed a handful of times. A single base separates this from a much larger clone, so it may be a read error. The rearrangement uses TRBV5-5 and TRBJ2-5; 7 positions agree with TRBD1. CDR1 is SGHKS, CDR2 YYEKEE, per germline (reference sequence). V shed 5 bases, J shed 5 bases, and the junction held 9 bases outside the gene matches. The CDR3 covers 14 residues. The CDR3 sequence: CASSSTGIRETQYF. The CDR3 DNA sequence: TGTGCCAGCAGTTCGACAGGGATAAGGGAGACCCAGTACTTC.

In this sample, this clonotype turned up a few times. The chain employs TRBV6-1 and TRBJ1-2; TRBD1 matches 7 bases. V lost 6 bases to trimming and J lost 8 bases; unmatched junction nucleotides: 6. This CDR3 contains 12 residues. Germline assignment: CDR1 MNHNS and CDR2 SASEGT. The CDR3 loop reads CASRQGGWGYTF. Written as DNA, the CDR3 is TGTGCCAGCAGGCAAGGGGGCTGGGGCTACACCTTC.

This clonotype was detected a few times. The chain employs TRBV9 and TRBJ2-7; 11 bases fit TRBD2. Germline CDR1 reads SGDLS; CDR2 reads YYNGEE. Germline trimming cut 1 base from V and 3 bases from J; bases unmatched to any gene: 3. This CDR3 has 15 residues. The CDR3: CASSVTSGSRYEQYF. CDR3 nucleotide sequence: TGTGCCAGCAGCGTAACTAGCGGGAGTCGCTACGAGCAGTACTTC.

The V call is TRBV11-3, the J call TRBJ1-5; 7 bases align to TRBD1. V gave up 3 bases and J gave up 0 bases; unmatched junction bases: 5. The V gene's germline CDR1 is SGHNT and CDR2 YENEEA. The CDR3 runs to 16 residues. Here the CDR3 reads CASSFPPGGSNQPQHF. CDR3 in DNA: TGTGCCAGCAGCTTTCCACCAGGGGGTAGCAATCAGCCCCAGCATTTT.

This rearrangement joins TRBV19 to TRBJ2-2; D possibly uses TRBD1 or TRBD2 (5 bases each). V gave up 2 bases and J gave up 12 bases, with 13 bases separating them. The CDR3 covers 13 residues. Germline V gives CDR1 LNHDA, CDR2 SQIVND (reference sequence). CDR3 amino acids: CASSIPGARQLFF. The CDR3 DNA is TGTGCCAGTAGTATACCCGGGGCTCGGCAGCTGTTTTTT.

The sample holds a few counts of this clonotype. The chain combines TRBV12-3 or TRBV12-4 with TRBJ1-1, with D unresolved. The CDR3 is 15 amino acids. V gave up 3 bases and J gave up 0 bases, with 11 bases separating them. Here the CDR3 DNA reads TGTGCCAGCAGTTTTGTGTCAGGATTGAACACTGAAGCTTTCTTT. Its translation: CASSFVSGLNTEAFF.

CDR3 coding DNA: TGTGCCAGCAGCCAAAATGGGAGGCGCGGACTATACGAGCAGTACTTC. This translates into CASSQNGRRGLYEQYF. The rearrangement joins TRBV3-1 to TRBJ2-7, with a tentative D call TRBD2 (6 bases). CDR1 is LGHDT and CDR2 is YNNKEL in the germline V gene (reference sequence). Trimming removed 2 bases from V and 4 bases from J, with 18 bases in between. This CDR3 region has 16 residues.

Comments on this clonotype: It may be a read error: a sequence one base away is much more abundant. The J gene is TRBJ2-1, the V gene TRBV6-1, with 9 bases aligning to TRBD2. CDR3 length: 15 residues. Looked up from germline, CDR1 is MNHNS and CDR2 is SASEGT. CDR3 in amino acids: CAGSEGTSNYNEQFF. CDR3 nucleotides: TGTGCCGGCAGTGAAGGGACTAGCAACTACAATGAGCAGTTCTTC.

The chain joins TRBV28 to TRBJ2-2; TRBD1 or TRBD2 may be the D gene (5 bases each). This CDR3 spans 15 amino acids. Trimming left V 6 bases short and J 4 bases short, with 15 bases between. Germline CDR1 is MDHEN and CDR2 is SYDVKM. DNA of the CDR3: TGTGCCAGCAGCGCTGGGGGATGGGGCACCGGGGAGCTGTTTTTT. Its protein is CASSAGGWGTGELFF.

As concerns this clonotype: Possible read error: a much larger clone is one base away. This sequence joins TRBV7-3 and TRBJ1-5; the match to TRBD1 covers 7 bases. The end of the DNA is better explained by TRBJ2-3, so the J call may be wrong. Germline V CDR1 and CDR2: SGHTA, FQGTGA. The CDR3 length is 15 residues. The DNA for the CDR3 is TGTGCCAGCAGCGCGGACAGGTGGAGCAATCAGCCCCAGTATTTT. It is translated as CASSADRWSNQPQYF.

The sample holds a few counts of this clonotype. The chain links TRBV5-6 to TRBJ2-7, with 7 bases identical to TRBD1. There are 14 residues in the CDR3. Germline assignment: CDR1 SGHDT and CDR2 YYEEEE. J gave up 3 bases and V 2 bases, and 5 bases lay outside the gene matches. CDR3 in DNA: TGTGCCAGCAGCTTACAGGGGACCCTCTACGAGCAGTACTTC. It yields the protein CASSLQGTLYEQYF.

This clonotype was counted between two and nine times. The V gene is TRBV6-1, the J gene TRBJ2-7, with D perhaps matching TRBD1 (6 bases). The CDR3 contains 11 residues. The V end lost 10 bases, the J end lost 2 bases, and 9 bases lay between the germline ends. Germline lookup yields CDR1 MNHNS and CDR2 SASEGT. This chain's CDR3 is CATDRTYEQYF. The CDR3, as DNA: TGTGCCACGGACAGAACCTACGAGCAGTACTTC.

The chain links TRBV7-3 to TRBJ1-1; no firm D call. V was cut by 5 bases and J by 11 bases, with 15 bases left in between. The CDR3 covers 12 residues. The germline V gene encodes CDR1 SGHTA and CDR2 FQGTGA. This CDR3 is CASSPSTGRAFF. The CDR3 nucleotides read TGTGCCAGCAGCCCAAGTACGGGGAGGGCTTTCTTT.

This rearrangement joins TRBV9 to TRBJ2-5; TRBD2 matches 11 bases. The CDR3 runs to 16 residues. Germline CDR1 reads SGDLS; CDR2 reads YYNGEE. Trimming cost V 4 bases and J 4 bases; bases outside gene matches: 9. The CDR3: CASSNSGRAKGETQYF. DNA for the CDR3: TGTGCCAGCAGCAATAGCGGGAGGGCCAAGGGAGAGACCCAGTACTTC.

This clonotype came up many times. The J gene is TRBJ1-3, the V gene TRBV12-3 or TRBV12-4, with D possibly matching TRBD1 (6 bases). The V end lost 5 bases, the J end lost 0 bases, and 20 bases lay between the germline ends. CDR3 size: 18 residues. The CDR3 sequence is CASSPQSTGFHSGNTIYF. DNA for the CDR3: TGTGCCAGCAGTCCCCAAAGTACAGGGTTTCACTCTGGAAACACCATATATTTT.